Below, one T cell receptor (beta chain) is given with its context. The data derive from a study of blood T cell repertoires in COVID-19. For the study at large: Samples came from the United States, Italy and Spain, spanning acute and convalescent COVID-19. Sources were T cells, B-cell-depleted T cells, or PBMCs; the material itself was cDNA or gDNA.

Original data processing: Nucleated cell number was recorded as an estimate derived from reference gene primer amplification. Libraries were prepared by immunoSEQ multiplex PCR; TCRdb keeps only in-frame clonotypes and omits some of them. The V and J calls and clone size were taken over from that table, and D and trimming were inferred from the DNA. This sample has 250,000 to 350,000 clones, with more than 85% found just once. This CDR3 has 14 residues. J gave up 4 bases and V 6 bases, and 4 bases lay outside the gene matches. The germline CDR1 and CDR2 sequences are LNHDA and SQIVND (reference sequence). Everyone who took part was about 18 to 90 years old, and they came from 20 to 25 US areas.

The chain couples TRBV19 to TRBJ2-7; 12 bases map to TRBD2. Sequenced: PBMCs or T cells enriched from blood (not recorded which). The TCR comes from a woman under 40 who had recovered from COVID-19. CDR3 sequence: CASRRTSGDYEQYF. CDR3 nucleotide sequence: TGTGCCAGTAGAAGGACTAGCGGGGATTACGAGCAGTACTTC.